The rows below give T cell receptor beta chains drawn from one sample of a study of T cell responses to AZD1222 COVID-19 vaccine. Clones were sequenced by immunoSEQ multiplex PCR, and TCRdb holds only the in-frame ones, with some missing. The sample contains approximately 100,000 clones, roughly nine tenths of which appear only once. The sequences come from peripheral blood, collected on day 0 of AZD1222 vaccination. Receptors originate from an adult in good health. Both conserved end residues are part of each CDR3. Fields, in order: CDR3 protein, CDR3 DNA, clone size, V gene, J gene, D gene. A D gene is named only where the DNA matches it firmly. Size is omitted from some rows. Given values are once, few, many or a class for expanded clones.

cdr3_aa: CASSFPQGVSNQPQHF
cdr3_nt: TGTGCCAGCAGTTTTCCCCAGGGGGTAAGCAATCAGCCCCAGCATTTT
clone_size: .
v_call: TRBV28
j_call: TRBJ1-5
d_call: TRBD1

cdr3_aa: CASSLGPYEQFF
cdr3_nt: TGTGCCAGCAGCTTGGGCCCCTATGAGCAGTTCTTC
clone_size: .
v_call: TRBV5-6
j_call: TRBJ2-1
d_call: .

cdr3_aa: CASSPAPITGHGYTF
cdr3_nt: TGTGCCAGCAGCCCAGCTCCGATTACAGGACATGGCTACACCTTC
clone_size: .
v_call: TRBV28
j_call: TRBJ1-2
d_call: .

cdr3_aa: CASSGIGGTRNTEAFF
cdr3_nt: TGTGCCAGCAGTGGGATTGGTGGGACACGGAACACTGAAGCTTTCTTT
clone_size: .
v_call: TRBV6-8
j_call: TRBJ1-1
d_call: .

cdr3_aa: CASSPRVSSYNEQFF
cdr3_nt: TGCGCCAGCAGCCCGCGGGTTAGCTCCTACAATGAGCAGTTCTTC
clone_size: .
v_call: TRBV4-3
j_call: TRBJ2-1
d_call: .

cdr3_aa: CASSFGESGYEQYF
cdr3_nt: TGTGCCAGCAGTTTCGGGGAGTCGGGCTACGAGCAGTACTTC
clone_size: .
v_call: TRBV27
j_call: TRBJ2-7
d_call: .

cdr3_aa: CATSRDLIRGAEAFF
cdr3_nt: TGTGCCACCAGCAGAGACCTTATAAGGGGAGCTGAAGCTTTCTTT
clone_size: .
v_call: TRBV15
j_call: TRBJ1-1
d_call: .

cdr3_aa: CASSYYRELRSYEQYF
cdr3_nt: TGTGCCAGCAGCTACTACAGGGAACTTCGATCCTACGAGCAGTACTTC
clone_size: .
v_call: TRBV6-5
j_call: TRBJ2-7
d_call: .

cdr3_aa: CASSQTDVYTF
cdr3_nt: TGTGCCAGCAGCCAGACAGACGTCTACACCTTC
clone_size: .
v_call: TRBV7-8
j_call: TRBJ1-2
d_call: .

cdr3_aa: CASSQGGGEKLFF
cdr3_nt: TGTGCCAGCAGCCAAGGTGGAGGAGAAAAACTGTTTTTT
clone_size: .
v_call: TRBV14
j_call: TRBJ1-4
d_call: .

cdr3_aa: CASSFGSGSSGANVLTF
cdr3_nt: TGTGCCAGCAGCTTCGGTAGCGGGAGCTCTGGGGCCAACGTCCTGACTTTC
clone_size: .
v_call: TRBV7-3
j_call: TRBJ2-6
d_call: TRBD2

cdr3_aa: CATSVLSDGRNEQYF
cdr3_nt: TGTGCCACCAGCGTTCTGTCCGACGGGAGAAACGAGCAGTACTTC
clone_size: few
v_call: TRBV15
j_call: TRBJ2-7
d_call: .

cdr3_aa: CASSQVGYVTDTQYF
cdr3_nt: TGCGCCAGCAGCCAAGTGGGCTACGTCACAGATACGCAGTATTTT
clone_size: .
v_call: TRBV4-3
j_call: TRBJ2-3
d_call: .

cdr3_aa: CASSELWTGLFF
cdr3_nt: TGTGCCAGCAGTGAACTCTGGACAGGGCTTTTCTTT
clone_size: .
v_call: TRBV6-1
j_call: TRBJ1-1
d_call: TRBD1

cdr3_aa: CASSLRRGDTQYF
cdr3_nt: TGTGCCAGCAGTCTCCGGCGGGGGGATACGCAGTATTTT
clone_size: .
v_call: TRBV6-5
j_call: TRBJ2-3
d_call: TRBD2

cdr3_aa: CASSILASSSGANVLTF
cdr3_nt: TGTGCCAGTAGTATACTAGCGTCTAGCTCTGGGGCCAACGTCCTGACTTTC
clone_size: few
v_call: TRBV19
j_call: TRBJ2-6
d_call: .

cdr3_aa: CASSEGLPQHF
cdr3_nt: TGTGCCAGCAGTGAAGGATTGCCCCAGCATTTT
clone_size: .
v_call: TRBV2
j_call: TRBJ1-5
d_call: .

cdr3_aa: CASSLSLADTQYF
cdr3_nt: TGTGCCAGCAGCCTATCACTAGCAGATACGCAGTATTTT
clone_size: .
v_call: TRBV11-2
j_call: TRBJ2-3
d_call: .

cdr3_aa: CSARGGSGNTIYF
cdr3_nt: TGCAGCGCCCGGGGCGGCTCTGGAAACACCATATATTTT
clone_size: .
v_call: TRBV29-1
j_call: TRBJ1-3
d_call: .

cdr3_aa: CASISGTSVPGEQFF
cdr3_nt: TGTGCCAGCATTTCCGGGACTAGTGTTCCTGGTGAGCAGTTCTTC
clone_size: once
v_call: TRBV21-1
j_call: TRBJ2-1
d_call: .

cdr3_aa: CASSFSGSSYNEQFF
cdr3_nt: TGCGCCAGCAGCTTTAGCGGGAGCTCCTACAATGAGCAGTTCTTC
clone_size: .
v_call: TRBV5-1
j_call: TRBJ2-1
d_call: TRBD2

cdr3_aa: CASSPGGDNGYTF
cdr3_nt: TGTGCCAGCTCACCTGGAGGGGATAATGGCTACACCTTC
clone_size: .
v_call: TRBV18
j_call: TRBJ1-2
d_call: .

cdr3_aa: CASSLQAGSSFYEQYF
cdr3_nt: TGTGCCAGCAGTTTACAGGCCGGGAGCTCCTTTTACGAGCAGTACTTC
clone_size: .
v_call: TRBV27
j_call: TRBJ2-7
d_call: .

cdr3_aa: CASTSTVGVGTDTQYF
cdr3_nt: TGTGCCAGCACCTCTACAGTCGGGGTGGGCACAGATACGCAGTATTTT
clone_size: .
v_call: TRBV27
j_call: TRBJ2-3
d_call: .

cdr3_aa: CASSEGRASYEQYF
cdr3_nt: TGCGCCAGCAGTGAGGGTCGGGCTTCCTACGAGCAGTACTTC
clone_size: .
v_call: TRBV10-2
j_call: TRBJ2-7
d_call: .

cdr3_aa: CASSPRTDTSTDTQYF
cdr3_nt: TGTGCCAGCTCACCCCGGACTGATACTAGCACAGATACGCAGTATTTT
clone_size: .
v_call: TRBV18
j_call: TRBJ2-3
d_call: .

cdr3_aa: CASSPTSGPYEQYF
cdr3_nt: TGTGCCAGCAGCCCGACTAGCGGCCCCTACGAGCAGTACTTC
clone_size: .
v_call: TRBV11-2
j_call: TRBJ2-7
d_call: TRBD2

cdr3_aa: CASSFPGNTEAFF
cdr3_nt: TGTGCCAGCAGCTTCCCCGGGAACACTGAAGCTTTCTTT
clone_size: .
v_call: TRBV5-4
j_call: TRBJ1-1
d_call: .

cdr3_aa: CASSSLGISGNTIYF
cdr3_nt: TGTGCCAGCAGCTCGCTGGGTATCTCTGGAAACACCATATATTTT
clone_size: few
v_call: TRBV7-2
j_call: TRBJ1-3
d_call: .

cdr3_aa: CASSLGTGESREQYF
cdr3_nt: TGTGCCAGCAGCTTAGGGACAGGGGAAAGTAGGGAGCAGTACTTC
clone_size: .
v_call: TRBV7-9
j_call: TRBJ2-7
d_call: TRBD1

cdr3_aa: CATSEPGQSQETQYF
cdr3_nt: TGTGCCACCAGTGAACCAGGACAGTCCCAAGAGACCCAGTACTTC
clone_size: .
v_call: TRBV24-1
j_call: TRBJ2-5
d_call: .

cdr3_aa: CATSRRDRVDVDGYTF
cdr3_nt: TGTGCCACCAGCAGAAGGGACAGGGTGGACGTGGATGGCTACACCTTC
clone_size: .
v_call: TRBV15
j_call: TRBJ1-2
d_call: TRBD1

cdr3_aa: CASSPRRSGAGDEQFF
cdr3_nt: TGTGCCAGCAGTCCCCGCCGAAGCGGAGCTGGGGATGAGCAGTTCTTC
clone_size: .
v_call: TRBV28
j_call: TRBJ2-1
d_call: .

cdr3_aa: CSVGTGAGELFF
cdr3_nt: TGCAGCGTCGGGACAGGGGCCGGGGAGCTGTTTTTT
clone_size: .
v_call: TRBV29-1
j_call: TRBJ2-2
d_call: TRBD1

cdr3_aa: CSASFPSGTNPPNEQFF
cdr3_nt: TGCAGTGCTAGTTTCCCTAGCGGGACTAACCCACCTAATGAGCAGTTCTTC
clone_size: .
v_call: TRBV20-1
j_call: TRBJ2-1
d_call: TRBD2

cdr3_aa: CASSYGSEQYF
cdr3_nt: TGTGCCAGCAGCTATGGGAGCGAGCAGTACTTC
clone_size: few
v_call: TRBV7-9
j_call: TRBJ2-7
d_call: .

cdr3_aa: CASSFLVGSATDTQYF
cdr3_nt: TGTGCCAGCAGTTTCCTCGTAGGGTCGGCAACAGATACGCAGTATTTT
clone_size: .
v_call: TRBV6-2/TRBV6-3
j_call: TRBJ2-3
d_call: .

cdr3_aa: CASSRGHTNTEAFF
cdr3_nt: TGTGCCAGCAGCAGGGGACACACGAACACTGAAGCTTTCTTT
clone_size: .
v_call: TRBV9
j_call: TRBJ1-1
d_call: .

cdr3_aa: CASSETRGLGQPQHF
cdr3_nt: TGTGCCAGCAGCGAGACCCGGGGGCTTGGTCAGCCCCAGCATTTT
clone_size: .
v_call: TRBV7-8
j_call: TRBJ1-5
d_call: .

cdr3_aa: CASSGQGMGPLHF
cdr3_nt: TGTGCCAGCAGTGGACAGGGCATGGGTCCCCTCCACTTT
clone_size: .
v_call: TRBV2
j_call: TRBJ1-6
d_call: TRBD1

cdr3_aa: CASRRGVAADTQYF
cdr3_nt: TGTGCCAGCAGGAGGGGGGTGGCAGCAGATACGCAGTATTTT
clone_size: .
v_call: TRBV27
j_call: TRBJ2-3
d_call: .

cdr3_aa: CASSLGRTYEQYF
cdr3_nt: TGTGCCAGCAGTTTAGGCAGGACCTACGAGCAGTACTTC
clone_size: .
v_call: TRBV27
j_call: TRBJ2-7
d_call: .

cdr3_aa: CASGWTGPYEQYF
cdr3_nt: TGTGCCAGCGGTTGGACAGGGCCCTACGAGCAGTACTTC
clone_size: .
v_call: TRBV27
j_call: TRBJ2-7
d_call: TRBD1

cdr3_aa: CASSDLQGVLTYEQYF
cdr3_nt: TGTGCCAGCAGTGACCTACAGGGGGTGTTAACCTACGAGCAGTACTTC
clone_size: once
v_call: TRBV25-1
j_call: TRBJ2-7
d_call: TRBD1

cdr3_aa: CSVGDRNEQFF
cdr3_nt: TGCAGCGTGGGAGATAGGAATGAGCAGTTCTTC
clone_size: .
v_call: TRBV29-1
j_call: TRBJ2-1
d_call: .

cdr3_aa: CATSVSRGYSETQYF
cdr3_nt: TGTGCCACCAGTGTTTCCAGGGGATACTCAGAGACCCAGTACTTC
clone_size: .
v_call: TRBV24-1
j_call: TRBJ2-5
d_call: .

cdr3_aa: CASSFQGGADTQYF
cdr3_nt: TGTGCCAGCAGTTTCCAGGGTGGCGCAGATACGCAGTATTTT
clone_size: once
v_call: TRBV27
j_call: TRBJ2-3
d_call: .

cdr3_aa: CASSERHLGQPQHF
cdr3_nt: TGTGCCAGCAGTGAGCGTCACCTCGGTCAGCCCCAGCATTTT
clone_size: .
v_call: TRBV2
j_call: TRBJ1-5
d_call: .

cdr3_aa: CASSKEGTGSPLSGNTIYF
cdr3_nt: TGTGCCAGCAGCAAAGAGGGGACAGGGAGCCCCCTCTCTGGAAACACCATATATTTT
clone_size: .
v_call: TRBV21-1
j_call: TRBJ1-3
d_call: .

cdr3_aa: CASSPSKNEQYF
cdr3_nt: TGTGCCAGCAGCCCCTCGAAGAACGAGCAGTACTTC
clone_size: .
v_call: TRBV7-2
j_call: TRBJ2-7
d_call: .

cdr3_aa: CASNRDSNQPQHF
cdr3_nt: TGTGCCAGCAACCGGGACAGCAATCAGCCCCAGCATTTT
clone_size: .
v_call: TRBV2
j_call: TRBJ1-5
d_call: .

cdr3_aa: CASSRSDTGELFF
cdr3_nt: TGTGCCAGCAGCCGATCAGACACCGGGGAGCTGTTTTTT
clone_size: .
v_call: TRBV3-1/TRBV3-2
j_call: TRBJ2-2
d_call: .